A single T cell receptor (beta chain) is shown here with its context. Its antigen is unidentified. TCRdb's table, derived via immunoSEQ multiplex PCR, lists solely in-frame clones and lacks some. The table shows about 120,000 clones, with roughly 92% occurring only once. The V end was cut by 3 bases, the J end by 1 base, with 11 bases between. Germline CDR1 and CDR2: SGDLS and YYNGEE. This CDR3 region has 15 residues. The data stem from a study of T cell responses to AZD1222 COVID-19 vaccine. Study results and limitations: White British ancestry dominated among donors, who included more females, and clonal diversity was possibly underestimated. Two doses of AZD1222 preceded a rise in Spike-specific TCR breadth and depth. CD4 TCRs covered the whole spike, strongest at regions 160-218 and 743-854.

This sequence was found in an adult in good health. The sample here was peripheral blood, taken on day 0 of AZD1222 vaccination. J is TRBJ1-5 and V is TRBV9, with TRBD1 as a possible D gene (6 bases). The DNA for the CDR3 is TGTGCCAGCAGCGCCACAGGGTTAAGCAATCAGCCCCAGCATTTT. Protein product: CASSATGLSNQPQHF.